What follows are 6 T cell receptor beta chains derived from one specimen sequenced in a study of T cell responses to AZD1222 COVID-19 vaccine. Sequenced by immunoSEQ multiplex PCR; TCRdb stores in-frame clones only, minus some. The table records fewer than 200,000 clones, roughly 92% of them present only once. The sequenced sample was peripheral blood, obtained on day 0 of AZD1222 vaccination. The receptor set was obtained from an adult in good health.

The rearrangement links TRBV5-1 to TRBJ2-7, with 14 bases aligning to TRBD2. Germline values: CDR1 SGHRS, CDR2 YFSETQ. V dropped 4 bases and J dropped 2; count of bases not matched to a gene: 11. CDR3 length: 18 amino acids. CDR3 sequence reads: CASSLAGLAGATAYEQYF. The CDR3 DNA reads as TGCGCCAGCAGCCTCGCGGGACTAGCGGGAGCAACCGCCTACGAGCAGTACTTC.

The table lists this clone with a count of one. CDR3 amino acids: CASSYSWATNEKLFF. The CDR3 region has the DNA TGTGCCAGCAGTTACTCGTGGGCGACTAATGAAAAACTGTTTTTT. The chain employs TRBV6-5 and TRBJ1-4; no definite D call. The germline CDR1 and CDR2 sequences are MNHEY and SVGAGI. V was pared by 0 bases and J by 2 bases, with 7 bases between. The CDR3 sequence is 15 residues long.

V is TRBV29-1 and J is TRBJ2-7; perhaps TRBD2 as D (6 bases). CDR1 and CDR2 (germline): SQVTM, ANQGSEA. The CDR3 has 15 amino acids. Trimming pared 1 base from V and 5 bases from J, leaving 18 bases between. The CDR3 reads CSVEGFGGTRDEQYF. The CDR3, as DNA: TGCAGCGTTGAAGGGTTTGGGGGGACTCGGGACGAGCAGTACTTC.

This sequence joins TRBV7-9 and TRBJ1-2, with D possibly matching TRBD1 (6 bases). Trimming removed 5 bases from V and 8 bases from J, with 21 bases in between. CDR3 length: 15 amino acids. Germline values: CDR1 SEHNR, CDR2 FQNEAQ (reference sequence). The CDR3 nucleotides read TGTGCCAGCAGCCTAAGAACCCAGGGGTTGTGGGGCTACACCTTC. This translates into CASSLRTQGLWGYTF.

The chain links TRBV4-2 to TRBJ1-2, with 9 bases fitting TRBD1. Germline-derived CDR1 and CDR2 are LGHNA and YNFKEQ. CDR3 length: 15 residues. V was clipped by 5 bases and J by 0 bases; unmatched bases: 4. The CDR3 spells CASSSGTGTNYGYTF. In nucleotides, the CDR3 is TGTGCCAGCAGCTCCGGGACAGGGACTAACTATGGCTACACCTTC.

This clone appeared a few times. The J gene is TRBJ2-3, the V gene TRBV2, with TRBD2 matching over 7 bases. Germline CDR1 is SNHLY and CDR2 is FYNNEI. The CDR3 is 16 residues long. With V trimmed by 6 bases and J by 2 bases, 11 bases remained unmatched. CDR3 loop: CASRAPGLAVTDTQYF. The CDR3 nucleotides read TGTGCCAGCAGAGCCCCGGGTCTAGCGGTCACAGATACGCAGTATTTT.